This T cell receptor (beta chain) was obtained from a study of T-cell reconstitution after alpha-beta-depleted transplantation in children. A TCRbeta library incorporating unique molecular identifiers was prepared. TCRdb processed the PCR reads anew with MiXCR; each CDR3 protein has one entry. The sample has 200,000 to 300,000 distinct CDR3 sequences, around 12% seen once. This CDR3 spans 15 amino acids. V was clipped by 4 bases and J by 8 bases; unmatched bases: 12. The germline V gene has CDR1 SGHRS and CDR2 YFSETQ. The V call is TRBV5-1, the J call TRBJ1-2; 9 bases match TRBD1. The material sequenced was PBMCs from the stem cell graft donor, taken from the stem cell graft. This receptor was obtained from a human donor who donated a stem cell graft to a child with acute lymphoblastic leukemia. CDR3 in DNA: TGCGCCAGCAGCCCCGACAGGGGGATAACTTGGGGCTACACCTTC. Its protein is CASSPDRGITWGYTF. Filled out from reference TRBV5-1 and TRBJ1-2, the complete variable domain reads KAGVTQTPRYLIKTRGQQVTLSCSPISGHRSVSWYQQTPGQGLQFLFEYFSETQRNKGNFPGRFSGRQFSNSRSEMNVSTLELGDSALYLCASSPDRGITWGYTFGSGTRLTVV.